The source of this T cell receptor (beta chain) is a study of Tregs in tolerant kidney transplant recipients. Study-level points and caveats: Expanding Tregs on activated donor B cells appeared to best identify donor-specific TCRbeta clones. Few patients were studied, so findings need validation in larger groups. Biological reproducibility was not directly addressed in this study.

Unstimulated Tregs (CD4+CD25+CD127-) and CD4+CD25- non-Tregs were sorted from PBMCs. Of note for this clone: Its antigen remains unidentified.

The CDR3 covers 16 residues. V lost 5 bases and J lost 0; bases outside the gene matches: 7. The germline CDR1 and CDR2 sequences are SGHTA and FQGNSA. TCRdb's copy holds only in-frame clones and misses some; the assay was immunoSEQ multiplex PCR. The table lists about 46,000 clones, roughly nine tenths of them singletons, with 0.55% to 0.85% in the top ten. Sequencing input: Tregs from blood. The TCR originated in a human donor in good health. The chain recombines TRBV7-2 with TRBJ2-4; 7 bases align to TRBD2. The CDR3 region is CASSQIAGLAKNIQYF. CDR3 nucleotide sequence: TGTGCCAGCAGCCAGATAGCGGGTCTAGCCAAAAACATTCAGTACTTC.